Below are 23 T cell receptor beta chains sequenced from a single sample in a study of T cells after yellow fever vaccination. One entry per CDR3 protein results from TCRdb running MiXCR on the 5' RACE reads. The sample has 150,000 to 200,000 distinct CDR3 sequences; approximately 6.2% are singletons. This specimen was CD4+ T cells sorted from PBMCs, taken on the day of the first yellow fever vaccination. All receptors come from a man between 18 and 35 years old who received the YFV17D yellow fever vaccine.

Only a few counts were recorded for this clonotype. The chain is built from TRBV12-3 or TRBV12-4 and TRBJ2-2; D gene ambiguous. V dropped 2 bases and J dropped 2 bases, with 6 bases sitting between them. The CDR3 sequence is 14 residues long. CDR3 DNA: TGTGCCAGCAGTTTAACCCCAAACACCGGGGAGCTGTTTTTT. It specifies CASSLTPNTGELFF.

This clonotype was counted at least ten times. V is TRBV5-1 and J is TRBJ2-3, with D unclear. Germline V gene sequence: CDR1 SGHRS, CDR2 YFSETQ. The CDR3 is made up of 12 amino acids. V was shortened by 2 bases and J by 6 bases, with 7 bases between the two germline ends. The CDR3 bases are TGCGCCAGCAGCTTTAATGAGGATACGCAGTATTTT. Protein sequence: CASSFNEDTQYF.

The sample holds many counts of this clonotype. The chain's CDR3 is CASSPPGGRADTQYF. DNA for the CDR3: TGTGCCAGCAGTCCCCCAGGGGGTAGGGCAGATACGCAGTATTTT. The V call is TRBV12-3 or TRBV12-4, the J call TRBJ2-3; 7 bases are a match to TRBD1. There are 15 residues in the CDR3. The V segment lost 5 bases and the J segment 4 bases; nucleotides outside the gene matches: 9.

In this sample, this clonotype turned up a few times. The chain uses TRBV7-2 and TRBJ1-3; no reliable D call. The CDR3 spans 13 residues. Per the germline V gene, CDR1 is SGHTA and CDR2 is FQGNSA. The germline V and J ends were trimmed by 5 bases and 4 bases, with 9 bases remaining between them. The CDR3 nucleotides read TGTGCCAGCAGCCCTATAAGAGGAAACACCATATATTTT. This gives the protein CASSPIRGNTIYF.

The chain has TRBV7-6 and TRBJ1-4, with D maybe TRBD1 (5 bases). Germline loops: CDR1 SGHVS, CDR2 FNYEAQ. The ends were cut back, 6 bases at V and 8 bases at J, with 16 bases in the middle. The CDR3 sequence is 14 residues long. The CDR3 nucleotides are TGTGCCAGCAGTCATATAGGGGTTGACGAAAAACTGTTTTTT. Translating it yields CASSHIGVDEKLFF.

V usage is TRBV12-3 or TRBV12-4 and J usage is TRBJ2-7, with 8 bases matching TRBD1. The CDR3 is 16 residues long. The trim removed 6 bases at V and 0 bases at J, leaving 10 bases unmatched. CDR3 residues: CASSPEGQVSSYEQYF. The CDR3 bases are TGTGCCAGCAGCCCAGAGGGACAGGTGAGCTCCTACGAGCAGTACTTC.

This clonotype was seen repeatedly, ten times or more. In DNA form, the CDR3 reads TGCAGTGCTAGAGACGATAGCGGGGGCCTGGGGACCCAGTACTTC. This translates into CSARDDSGGLGTQYF. The chain couples TRBV20-1 to TRBJ2-5; 9 bases align to TRBD2. The CDR3 contains 15 residues. V lost 0 bases and J lost 7; bases outside the gene matches: 9. The germline CDR1 and CDR2 sequences are DFQATT and SNEGSKA (reference sequence).

In its sample, this clonotype was seen a few times. The chain combines TRBV7-8 with TRBJ2-3; D gene uncertain. CDR3 length: 15 amino acids. Germline loops: CDR1 SGHVS, CDR2 FQNEAQ. The germline V and J ends were trimmed by 1 base and 3 bases, with 11 bases remaining between them. The CDR3 is CASSLDYVRTDTQYF. The CDR3 DNA reads TGTGCCAGCAGCTTAGATTATGTAAGGACAGATACGCAGTATTTT.

This clonotype turned up a few times. This rearrangement joins TRBV9 to TRBJ2-6, with TRBD1 matching 7 bases. Germline CDR1 reads SGDLS; CDR2 reads YYNGEE. The CDR3 has 13 residues. The ends lost 7 bases at V and 2 bases at J; junction bases unmatched: 0. The DNA of the CDR3 is TGTGCCAGCGGGACAGCTGGGGCCAACGTCCTGACTTTC. Protein product: CASGTAGANVLTF.

In its sample, this clonotype was seen many times. This chain connects TRBV30 to TRBJ2-5, with unresolved D. CDR1 and CDR2 from the germline V gene are GTSNPN and SVGIG (reference sequence). This CDR3 contains 11 residues. V gave up 3 bases and J gave up 4 bases, with 6 bases separating them. Here the CDR3 reads CAWRQGETQYF. Written as DNA, the CDR3 is TGTGCCTGGAGACAAGGAGAGACCCAGTACTTC.

This clonotype was observed a few times. This chain uses TRBV20-1 with TRBJ2-5; D might be TRBD1 or TRBD2, each matching 7 bases. Germline V gives CDR1 DFQATT, CDR2 SNEGSKA (reference sequence). Trimming stripped 5 bases from V and 2 bases from J, with 18 bases between. This CDR3 has 15 residues. CDR3 DNA sequence: TGCAGTGCTGGACCAGGGGGGGACCTACAAGAGACCCAGTACTTC. It codes for CSAGPGGDLQETQYF.

This clonotype has a count of ten or more. The chain combines TRBV25-1 with TRBJ2-3, with 13 nucleotides matching TRBD2. J was trimmed by 2 bases and V by 5 bases; bases with no gene match: 1. This CDR3 region has 15 residues. The germline CDR1 and CDR2 sequences are MGHDK and SYGVNS. The CDR3 is CASSTSGGATDTQYF. CDR3 DNA sequence: TGTGCCAGCAGTACTAGCGGGGGGGCCACAGATACGCAGTATTTT.

This clonotype was counted ten times or more. The CDR3 bases are TGTGCCAGCAGCCTGGAGGCGGGTACGCAGTATTTT. It is translated as CASSLEAGTQYF. The gene calls are TRBV7-3 and TRBJ2-3; a possible D gene is TRBD2 (5 bases). Germline CDR1 SGHTA, CDR2 FQGTGA. V was cut by 5 bases and J by 8 bases, with 11 bases left in between. The CDR3 is 12 residues long.

This clonotype was seen repeatedly, ten times or more. The rearrangement links TRBV4-3 to TRBJ1-1, with 9 nucleotides matching TRBD1. V dropped 4 bases and J dropped 3; count of bases not matched to a gene: 3. Germline V gene sequence: CDR1 LGHNA, CDR2 YSLEER. CDR3 length: 14 residues. The CDR3 DNA reads TGCGCCAGCAGCCTCCGGACAGGGGACACTGAAGCTTTCTTT. As protein: CASSLRTGDTEAFF.

The sample holds a few counts of this clonotype. The J gene is TRBJ2-5, the V gene TRBV5-1; D unclear. Germline V gene lookup returns CDR1 SGHRS and CDR2 YFSETQ. V lost 0 bases and J 7 bases, leaving 10 bases between the germline ends. This CDR3 contains 13 residues. The CDR3 is CASSLAGLATQYF. Here the CDR3 DNA reads TGCGCCAGCAGCTTGGCTGGGTTGGCGACCCAGTACTTC.

This clonotype was observed many times. The chain uses TRBV24-1 and TRBJ2-5; D remains unclear. The CDR3 contains 13 residues. V was pared by 3 bases and J by 5 bases, with 9 bases between. Germline V gene sequence: CDR1 KGHDR, CDR2 SFDVKD. The DNA for the CDR3 is TGTGCCACCAGTGATGGTCCTACGGAGACCCAGTACTTC. It translates to CATSDGPTETQYF.

The rearrangement uses TRBV4-3 and TRBJ2-3; no clear D gene. Between the trimmed V and J ends, which lost 6 bases and 0 bases, there was a span of 13 bases. CDR3 length: 15 amino acids. Germline V gene lookup returns CDR1 LGHNA and CDR2 YSLEER. CDR3 sequence reads: CASSLGPSSTDTQYF. The CDR3 coding sequence is TGCGCCAGCAGTCTGGGCCCTTCTAGCACAGATACGCAGTATTTT.

The chain uses TRBV30 and TRBJ2-1; TRBD1 aligns across 8 bases. Trimming at V came to 4 bases and at J to 1 base, leaving 3 bases not matched to a gene. CDR1 is GTSNPN and CDR2 is SVGIG in the germline V gene (reference sequence). CDR3 length: 14 residues. The CDR3 bases are TGTGCCTGGACCGGACAGGGATCCTACAATGAGCAGTTCTTC. Translating gives CAWTGQGSYNEQFF. Variable domain in full (rest from reference TRBV30 and TRBJ2-1): SQTIHQWPATLVQPVGSPLSLECTVEGTSNPNLYWYRQAAGRGLQLLFYSVGIGQISSEVPQNLSASRPQDRQFILSSKKLLLSDSGFYLCAWTGQGSYNEQFFGPGTRLTVL.

This clonotype was counted between two and nine times. The chain employs TRBV4-1 and TRBJ1-6, with 7 bases that match TRBD1. Germline V gene lookup returns CDR1 MGHRA and CDR2 YSYEKL. The CDR3 has 17 amino acids. Losses at the gene ends were 0 bases for V and 11 bases for J; bases not matched to a gene: 13. CDR3 residues: CASSQDMTGRASTPLHF. The CDR3 DNA is TGCGCCAGCAGCCAAGACATGACAGGGCGAGCCAGCACACCCCTCCACTTT.

This clonotype was counted many times. CDR3 loop: CASSFGEKLFF. CDR3 DNA: TGTGCCAGCAGTTTCGGAGAAAAACTGTTTTTT. The chain links TRBV28 to TRBJ1-4; no clear D. V lost 3 bases and J 8 bases, leaving 4 bases between the germline ends. Germline V gene data show CDR1 as MDHEN and CDR2 as SYDVKM. CDR3 length: 11 amino acids.

This clonotype was counted a few times. The J gene is TRBJ1-1, the V gene TRBV5-8; D remains ambiguous. The germline gives CDR1 SGHTS, CDR2 YDEGEE. CDR3 length equals 13 residues. V lost 0 bases, J lost 7 bases, and 10 bases lay in between. CDR3 in amino acids: CASSLGHRGEAFF. In nucleotides, the CDR3 is TGTGCCAGCAGCTTGGGACACCGGGGTGAAGCTTTCTTT.

The rearrangement joins TRBV5-1 to TRBJ1-4; D possibly corresponds to TRBD1 (6 bases). Trimming removed 2 bases at V and 3 bases at J, with 14 bases between. CDR3 length: 16 residues. Germline V gives CDR1 SGHRS, CDR2 YFSETQ. The CDR3 nucleotides are TGCGCCAGCAGCTTTGGGGGGCTCCCCTCTAATGAAAAACTGTTTTTT. This encodes CASSFGGLPSNEKLFF. The whole variable domain, remainder taken from reference TRBV5-1 and TRBJ1-4, is KAGVTQTPRYLIKTRGQQVTLSCSPISGHRSVSWYQQTPGQGLQFLFEYFSETQRNKGNFPGRFSGRQFSNSRSEMNVSTLELGDSALYLCASSFGGLPSNEKLFFGSGTQLSVL.

At least ten counts were recorded for this clonotype. The chain has TRBV7-8 and TRBJ2-7; 9 nucleotides line up with TRBD1. CDR1 and CDR2 (germline): SGHVS, FQNEAQ. The CDR3 spans 16 residues. Unmatched junction bases numbered 9, after V lost 1 base and J lost 5 bases. As DNA, the CDR3 is TGTGCCAGCAGCTTAGACCGGGACAGGGCGCAGAACGAGCAGTACGTC. It encodes CASSLDRDRAQNEQYV.